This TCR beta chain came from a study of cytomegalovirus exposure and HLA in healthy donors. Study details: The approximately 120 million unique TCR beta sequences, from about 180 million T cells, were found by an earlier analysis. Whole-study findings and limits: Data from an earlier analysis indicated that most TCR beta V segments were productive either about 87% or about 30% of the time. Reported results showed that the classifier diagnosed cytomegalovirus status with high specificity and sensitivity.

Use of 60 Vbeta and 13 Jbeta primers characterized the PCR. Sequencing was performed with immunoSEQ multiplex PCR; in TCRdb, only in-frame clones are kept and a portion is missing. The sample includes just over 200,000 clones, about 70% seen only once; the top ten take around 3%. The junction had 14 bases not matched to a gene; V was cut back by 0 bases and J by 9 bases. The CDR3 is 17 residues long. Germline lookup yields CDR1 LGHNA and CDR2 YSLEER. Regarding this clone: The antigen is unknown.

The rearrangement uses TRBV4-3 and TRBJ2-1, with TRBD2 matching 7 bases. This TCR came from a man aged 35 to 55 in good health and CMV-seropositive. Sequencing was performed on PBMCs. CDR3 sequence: CASSQDPWGREGAEQFF. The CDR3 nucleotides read TGCGCCAGCAGCCAAGATCCCTGGGGGAGGGAAGGCGCTGAGCAGTTCTTC.